This TCR beta chain was sequenced for a study of cytomegalovirus exposure and HLA in healthy donors. PCR used 60 Vbeta primers and 13 Jbeta primers. Repertoires were generated with immunoSEQ multiplex PCR, while TCRdb's copy carries only in-frame clones and drops some. The profile shows over 150,000 clones, approximately 79% of them singletons. The CDR3 extends over 16 amino acids. Between the trimmed V and J ends, which lost 0 bases and 0 bases, there was a span of 10 bases. Germline CDR1 reads SGDLS; CDR2 reads YYNGEE. The chain is built from TRBV9 and TRBJ1-3; D is perhaps TRBD1 (6 bases). This TCR came from a man between 40 and 49 years old in good health and CMV-seronegative. Sequenced input: PBMCs. The CDR3 region is CASSVGQGFSGNTIYF. The CDR3 bases are TGTGCCAGCAGCGTAGGGCAGGGGTTCTCTGGAAACACCATATATTTT.